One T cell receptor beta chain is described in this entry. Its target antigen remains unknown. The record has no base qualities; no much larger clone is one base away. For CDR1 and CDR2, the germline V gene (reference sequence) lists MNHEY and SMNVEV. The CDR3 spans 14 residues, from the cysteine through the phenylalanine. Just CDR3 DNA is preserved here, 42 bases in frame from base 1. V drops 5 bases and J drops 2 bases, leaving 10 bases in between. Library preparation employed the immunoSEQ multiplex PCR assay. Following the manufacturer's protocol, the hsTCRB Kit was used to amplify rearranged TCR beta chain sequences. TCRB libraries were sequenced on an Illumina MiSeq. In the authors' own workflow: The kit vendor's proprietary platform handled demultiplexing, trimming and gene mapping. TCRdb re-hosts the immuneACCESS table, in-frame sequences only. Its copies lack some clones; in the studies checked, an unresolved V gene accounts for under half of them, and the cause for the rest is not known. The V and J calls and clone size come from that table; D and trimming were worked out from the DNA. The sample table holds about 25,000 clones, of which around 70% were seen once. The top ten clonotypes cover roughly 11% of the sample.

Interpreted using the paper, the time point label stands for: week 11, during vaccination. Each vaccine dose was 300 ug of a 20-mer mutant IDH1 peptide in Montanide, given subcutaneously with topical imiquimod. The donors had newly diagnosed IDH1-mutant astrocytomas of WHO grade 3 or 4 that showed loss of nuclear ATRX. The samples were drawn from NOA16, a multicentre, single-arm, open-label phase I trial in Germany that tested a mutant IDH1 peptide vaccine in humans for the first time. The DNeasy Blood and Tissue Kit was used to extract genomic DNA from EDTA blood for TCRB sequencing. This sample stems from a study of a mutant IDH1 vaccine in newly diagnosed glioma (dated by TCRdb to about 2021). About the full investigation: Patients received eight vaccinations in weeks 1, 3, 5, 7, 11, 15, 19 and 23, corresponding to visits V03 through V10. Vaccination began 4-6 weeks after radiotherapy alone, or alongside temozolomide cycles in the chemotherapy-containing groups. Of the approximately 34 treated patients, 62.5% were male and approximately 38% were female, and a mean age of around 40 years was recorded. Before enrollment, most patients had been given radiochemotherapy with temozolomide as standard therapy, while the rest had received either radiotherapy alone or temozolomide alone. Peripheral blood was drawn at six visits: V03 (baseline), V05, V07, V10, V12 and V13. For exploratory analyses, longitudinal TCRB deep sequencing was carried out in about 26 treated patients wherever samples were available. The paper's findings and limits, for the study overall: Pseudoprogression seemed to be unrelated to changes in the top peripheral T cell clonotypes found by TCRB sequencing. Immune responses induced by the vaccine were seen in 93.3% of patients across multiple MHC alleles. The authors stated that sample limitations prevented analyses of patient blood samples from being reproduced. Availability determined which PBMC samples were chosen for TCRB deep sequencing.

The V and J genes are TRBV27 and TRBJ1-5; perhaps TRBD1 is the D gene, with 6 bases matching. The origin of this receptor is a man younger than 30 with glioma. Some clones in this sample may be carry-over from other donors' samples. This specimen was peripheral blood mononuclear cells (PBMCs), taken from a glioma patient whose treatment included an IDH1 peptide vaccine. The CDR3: CASSIQGRNQPQHF. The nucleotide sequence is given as TGTGCCAGCAGTATACAGGGTCGCAATCAGCCCCAGCATTTT.